This T cell receptor beta chain derives from a study of cytomegalovirus exposure and HLA in healthy donors. Background on the study: In a previous analysis, 110 million or so unique TCR beta sequences were found from approximately 180 million T cells.

On this clone itself: Its matching antigen is unknown.

Primers: 60 Vbeta forward and 13 Jbeta reverse. Authors' analysis steps: A follow-up analysis tallied 70 million to 80 million unique TCR beta chains, roughly 11 million shared. Assay used: immunoSEQ multiplex PCR; TCRdb lists only in-frame clones, some missing. Clone size and the V and J calls come from that table; the DNA yielded D and trimming. The repertoire holds some 150,000 clones, less than 85% seen once, with about 4.5% in the top ten. CDR1 SEHNR and CDR2 FQNEAQ come from the germline V gene (reference sequence). The CDR3 is 12 amino acids. Trimming stripped 6 bases from V and 2 bases from J, with 7 bases between. Broader study findings: An analysis done earlier found most TCR beta V segments productive about 90% or about 30% of the time. Researchers catalogued approximately 160 TCR beta chains as cytomegalovirus-associated.

Specimen: PBMCs. This TCR was recovered from a man in his forties in good health and CMV-seronegative. The V call is TRBV7-9, the J call TRBJ2-5; D is unclear. In DNA form, the CDR3 reads TGTGCCAGCAGACGTCTACAAGAGACCCAGTACTTC. Translated, it gives CASRRLQETQYF. The full variable domain, completed using reference TRBV7-9 and TRBJ2-5, is DTGVSQNPRHKITKRGQNVTFRCDPISEHNRLYWYRQTLGQGPEFLTYFQNEAQLEKSRLLSDRFSAERPKGSFSTLEIQRTEQGDSAMYLCASRRLQETQYFGPGTRLLVL.